This TCR beta chain was sequenced during a study of cytomegalovirus exposure and HLA in healthy donors. Study background: In an early release, HLA-typed donors contributed some 80 million unique TCR sequences. General study results and limits: There was a cluster of highly shared sequence variants that was likely a sequencing artifact. Researchers counted around 180 TCR beta chains as cytomegalovirus-associated.

This clone showed up just once. Its antigen is not identified. Both 60 Vbeta primers and 13 Jbeta primers went into the PCR. The method was immunoSEQ multiplex PCR; TCRdb's version includes in-frame clones alone and lacks a portion of them. This table holds about 120,000 clones, 70% to 80% found once. The sequenced sample consisted of PBMCs. This sequence originates from a woman in her thirties or forties in good health and CMV-seropositive.

The CDR3 protein is CASSYGTGDRDGYTF. As DNA, the CDR3 is TGCGCCAGCAGCTACGGGACAGGGGATAGGGATGGCTACACCTTC. The V gene is TRBV5-1, the J gene TRBJ1-2, with TRBD1 matching over 10 bases. V lost 3 bases to trimming and J lost 6 bases; unmatched junction nucleotides: 8. This CDR3 has 15 amino acids. CDR1 SGHRS and CDR2 YFSETQ come from the germline V gene. The variable domain in full, completed from reference TRBV5-1 and TRBJ1-2, reads KAGVTQTPRYLIKTRGQQVTLSCSPISGHRSVSWYQQTPGQGLQFLFEYFSETQRNKGNFPGRFSGRQFSNSRSEMNVSTLELGDSALYLCASSYGTGDRDGYTFGSGTRLTVV.